These 6 T cell receptor beta chains originate from one sample sequenced in a study of blood T cell repertoires in COVID-19. The data were produced by immunoSEQ multiplex PCR, yet TCRdb's version contains in-frame clones alone and is incomplete. The data hold a few hundred thousand clones, with about 90% observed a single time. Material for sequencing was peripheral blood. The receptors were gathered from a woman in her forties or fifties with COVID-19, enrolled during active disease.

V usage is TRBV3-1 (or the pseudogene TRBV3-2) and J usage is TRBJ2-7; D is unclear. Between the trimmed V and J ends, which lost 1 base and 5 bases, there was a span of 18 bases. Per the germline V gene, CDR1 is LGHDT and CDR2 is YNNKEL (reference sequence). The CDR3 loop spans 16 amino acids. CDR3 in DNA: TGTGCCAGCAGCCAAGGCGGCCGACTTCGTAAGGACGAGCAGTACTTC. It encodes CASSQGGRLRKDEQYF.

This chain connects TRBV5-1 to TRBJ2-7; 9 nucleotides match TRBD2. Germline V gene data show CDR1 as SGHRS and CDR2 as YFSETQ. J lost 5 bases, V lost 0 bases, and 9 bases had no gene match. There are 16 residues in the CDR3. CDR3 coding DNA: TGCGCCAGCAGCTTGGCTGGCGGGAGGGCCGCGGACGAGCAGTACTTC. Protein product: CASSLAGGRAADEQYF.

This chain joins TRBV18 and TRBJ1-1; D possibly corresponds to TRBD1 (5 bases). V was pared by 2 bases and J by 4 bases, with 11 bases between. The CDR3 spans 14 residues. Germline CDR1 KGHSH, CDR2 LQKENI. The CDR3 here is CASSPEGRGTEAFF. The CDR3 DNA reads TGTGCCAGCTCACCAGAGGGGAGGGGCACTGAAGCTTTCTTT.

The chain joins TRBV18 to TRBJ1-5; D ambiguous. V lost 2 bases, J lost 2 bases, and 10 bases lay in between. CDR1 is KGHSH, CDR2 LQKENI, per germline. The CDR3 consists of 15 residues. In nucleotides, the CDR3 is TGTGCCAGCTCACCAGAGGGATTAGGCAATCAGCCCCAGCATTTT. It encodes CASSPEGLGNQPQHF.

The chain has TRBV19 and TRBJ2-5; 8 nucleotides align to TRBD1. V lost 9 bases to trimming and J lost 0 bases; unmatched junction nucleotides: 6. The CDR3 has 14 residues. Germline V lookup: CDR1 LNHDA, CDR2 SQIVND (reference sequence). In DNA, the CDR3 is TGTGCCAGCAAACTGGACAGGGACCAAGAGACCCAGTACTTC. This codes for CASKLDRDQETQYF.

In DNA form, the CDR3 reads TGTGCCTGCCAGACAGGGGCGGTGACTGAAGCTTTCTTT. Its translation: CACQTGAVTEAFF. The chain uses TRBV30 and TRBJ1-1; 8 nucleotides match TRBD1. CDR1 is GTSNPN, CDR2 SVGIG, per germline (reference sequence). The J segment lost 5 bases and the V segment lost 6 bases, leaving 8 bases of the junction unmatched. This CDR3 has 13 amino acids. Together with reference TRBV30 and TRBJ1-1, the CDR3 gives the full variable domain: SQTIHQWPATLVQPVGSPLSLECTVEGTSNPNLYWYRQAAGRGLQLLFYSVGIGQISSEVPQNLSASRPQDRQFILSSKKLLLSDSGFYLCACQTGAVTEAFFGQGTRLTVV.